Reported below is one TCR beta chain. This record belongs to a study of cytomegalovirus exposure and HLA in healthy donors. A multiplex PCR was run with 60 Vbeta primers and 13 Jbeta primers. Using immunoSEQ multiplex PCR, the repertoire was profiled, and TCRdb retains in-frame clones only, with some absent. This table has 100,000 to 150,000 clones, around two thirds appearing once. V shed 6 bases, J shed 5 bases, and the junction held 7 bases outside the gene matches. CDR3 length: 15 residues. CDR1 MGHRA and CDR2 YSYEKL come from the germline V gene. The clonotype originates from a man in his 60s in good health and CMV-seropositive. The rearrangement joins TRBV4-1 to TRBJ2-5; 12 bases are shared with TRBD2. Sequencing was performed on PBMCs. In nucleotides, the CDR3 is TGCGCCAGCAGTCGGACCGGGACTAGCGGGGAGACCCAGTACTTC. Translated, it gives CASSRTGTSGETQYF.